This entry concerns a single T cell receptor (beta chain). The antigen is undetermined. Sequencing of the DNA from cultured CD4+ T cells was carried out with the Oncomine TCR Beta short-read assay. MiXCR was run by TCRdb on the PCR reads, yielding one entry per CDR3 protein. This sample carries thousands of distinct CDR3 sequences, roughly 48% of them seen once, and the ten largest clones take under 40%. V lost 7 bases to trimming and J lost 2 bases, with 11 bases between them. The CDR3 has 13 residues. Germline CDR1 and CDR2: SNHLY and FYNNEI. The treatment was: roughly 11-day PBMC culture with coronavirus spike peptide pools or control peptides (ViraFEST assay). During the years 2011-2018, before the COVID-19 pandemic, the unexposed donor's CD4+ T cells were collected. The data were obtained in a study of vaccination and CD4 T cells after COVID-19. At the level of the study: The stimulating agents, overlapping spike peptides, came from SARS-CoV-2, HCoV-NL63, HCoV-OC43 and HCoV-229E. Control wells got either CEFX epitopes, HIV-1 Nef peptides, or no peptide at all.

Study-level points and caveats: Median reactive clonotypes, those recognizing SARS-CoV-2, rose from about 20 to 38, not significantly.

The origin of this receptor is a human donor in good health. Sequenced sample: CD4+ T cells from blood, cultured in vitro. The rearrangement joins TRBV2 to TRBJ1-2, with D uncertain. CDR3 sequence reads: CASTEDPNYGYTF. Written as DNA, the CDR3 is TGTGCCAGCACGGAGGATCCGAACTATGGCTACACCTTC.